The 14 T cell receptor beta chains below were found in one sample sequenced in a study of control samples from healthy donors and cancer patients. Some clones are missing from TCRdb's copy, which holds only in-frame ones; the method was immunoSEQ multiplex PCR. The sample carries about 130,000 clones, around 94% recorded once. Sequencing was performed on PBMCs. The receptors here all came from a man aged 60-69 years with colorectal cancer.

This clone showed up just once. V gene TRBV7-8 combines with J gene TRBJ1-5; D is unclear. The CDR3 covers 16 residues. Germline assignment: CDR1 SGHVS and CDR2 FQNEAQ. The V and J ends lost 0 bases and 0 bases respectively, with 9 bases between them. The CDR3 coding sequence is TGTGCCAGCAGCTTAGCAACTGCGTATAGCAATCAGCCCCAGCATTTT. Translation gives CASSLATAYSNQPQHF.

The genes are TRBV13 and TRBJ1-5; D is undetermined. This CDR3 is built from 12 residues. Per germline, CDR1 PRHDT and CDR2 FYEKMQ (reference sequence). V lost 4 bases to trimming and J lost 4 bases, with 5 bases between them. For the CDR3, the DNA is TGTGCCAGCAGCTGGGGAAATCAGCCCCAGCATTTT. This codes for CASSWGNQPQHF.

The V and J genes are TRBV5-1 and TRBJ2-7; 7 bases are a match to TRBD1. J lost 3 bases, V lost 4 bases, and 4 bases had no gene match. This CDR3 contains 13 residues. Germline CDR1 is SGHRS and CDR2 is YFSETQ. CDR3 region: CASSPGTVYEQYF. The CDR3 coding sequence is TGCGCCAGCAGCCCCGGGACAGTCTACGAGCAGTACTTC. The full variable domain, rest sourced from reference TRBV5-1 and TRBJ2-7, is KAGVTQTPRYLIKTRGQQVTLSCSPISGHRSVSWYQQTPGQGLQFLFEYFSETQRNKGNFPGRFSGRQFSNSRSEMNVSTLELGDSALYLCASSPGTVYEQYFGPGTRLTVT.

The chain carries TRBV30 and TRBJ1-4, with D perhaps matching TRBD1 (6 bases). Germline assignment: CDR1 GTSNPN and CDR2 SVGIG (reference sequence). Trimming took 2 bases from V and 5 from J, leaving 12 bases between them. The CDR3 sequence is 14 residues long. The CDR3 sequence is CAWSWGAMNEKLFF. CDR3 DNA: TGTGCCTGGAGTTGGGGGGCAATGAATGAAAAACTGTTTTTT.

The chain links TRBV3-1 (or the pseudogene TRBV3-2) to TRBJ2-7; 12 bases are a match to TRBD2. Looked up from germline, CDR1 is LGHDT and CDR2 is YNNKEL (reference sequence). Trimming took 4 bases from V and 4 from J; bases not matched to a gene: 5. This CDR3 comprises 15 residues. The CDR3 DNA sequence: TGTGCCAGCAGCCTTAGACTAGCGGGGGTTTACGAGCAGTACTTC. Its translation is CASSLRLAGVYEQYF.

The chain has TRBV21-1 and TRBJ2-1; the table's D call, TRBD2, was not checked against the DNA. TRBV21-1 is a listed pseudogene. The CDR3 covers 13 residues. Written as DNA, the CDR3 is TGTGCCACCCGGCGGGGGGGTGACAATGAGCAGTTCTTC. Amino acids: CATRRGGDNEQFF.

This chain links TRBV7-8 with TRBJ2-7; D is unresolved. V was shortened by 0 bases and J by 3 bases, with 12 bases between the two germline ends. Per the germline V gene, CDR1 is SGHVS and CDR2 is FQNEAQ. The CDR3 loop spans 15 amino acids. The DNA of the CDR3 is TGTGCCAGCAGCTTAGCGCCGGGCAGGAACTACGAGCAGTACTTC. Translating it yields CASSLAPGRNYEQYF.

This clone was recorded only once. The rearrangement links TRBV9 to TRBJ2-1; 8 bases map to TRBD2. Unmatched junction bases numbered 9, after V lost 4 bases and J lost 0 bases. Germline-derived CDR1 and CDR2 are SGDLS and YYNGEE. The length of the CDR3 is 17 residues. CDR3 loop: CASSSRSGVDSYNEQFF. CDR3 nucleotide sequence: TGTGCCAGCAGCTCTCGTAGCGGGGTTGACTCCTACAATGAGCAGTTCTTC.

V and J are TRBV23-1 and TRBJ2-2; D ambiguous. TRBV23-1 is an ORF; its function is uncertain. CDR3 length: 16 amino acids. V lost 0 bases to trimming and J lost 1 base, with 9 bases between them. The CDR3 sequence: CASSQSEVVNTGELFF. The CDR3 nucleotides are TGCGCCAGCAGTCAATCGGAAGTAGTGAACACCGGGGAGCTGTTTTTT.

The chain links TRBV29-1 to TRBJ1-1, with TRBD1 as a possible D gene (6 bases). CDR3 length: 15 amino acids. Germline loops: CDR1 SQVTM, CDR2 ANQGSEA. V lost 0 bases and J 4 bases, leaving 15 bases between the germline ends. The CDR3 bases are TGCAGCGTTGAAGAGCTGGGGGGGGCATTCACTGAAGCTTTCTTT. Protein product: CSVEELGGAFTEAFF.

V usage is TRBV7-2 and J usage is TRBJ1-2; D is undetermined. The V gene lost 3 bases and the J gene lost 1 base, with 6 bases spanning the gap. This CDR3 spans 13 amino acids. The germline CDR1 and CDR2 sequences are SGHTA and FQGNSA. CDR3 nucleotides: TGTGCCAGCAGCTTGACTGATAACTATGGCTACACCTTC. It codes for CASSLTDNYGYTF.

V gene TRBV5-1 combines with J gene TRBJ1-4, with D perhaps matching TRBD1 (5 bases). The length of the CDR3 is 16 residues. V was trimmed by 0 bases and J by 7 bases, leaving 16 bases between them. In germline, CDR1 is SGHRS, CDR2 YFSETQ. CDR3 bases: TGCGCCAGCAGCTTGGGATCGGCAGGGCTAGGTGAAAAACTGTTTTTT. Protein product: CASSLGSAGLGEKLFF. Using reference TRBV5-1 and TRBJ1-4 for the parts outside the CDR3, the full variable domain is KAGVTQTPRYLIKTRGQQVTLSCSPISGHRSVSWYQQTPGQGLQFLFEYFSETQRNKGNFPGRFSGRQFSNSRSEMNVSTLELGDSALYLCASSLGSAGLGEKLFFGSGTQLSVL.

This clone was detected only once. This chain joins TRBV4-2 and TRBJ1-6; perhaps TRBD1 as D (5 bases). The CDR3 sequence is 13 residues long. V lost 3 bases and J lost 7, with 7 bases in between. CDR1 is LGHNA, CDR2 YNFKEQ, per germline. CDR3 sequence (DNA): TGTGCCAGCAGCCAGGGGGGAAATTCACCCCTCCACTTT. Translating it yields CASSQGGNSPLHF.

With regard to this clone: This sample includes further DNA sequences coding for the same CDR3. The chain combines TRBV5-5 with TRBJ1-1; 8 nucleotides align to TRBD1. The CDR3 covers 14 residues. Per the germline V gene, CDR1 is SGHKS and CDR2 is YYEKEE (reference sequence). J gave up 4 bases and V 4 bases, and 6 bases lay outside the gene matches. The CDR3 loop is CASSGGTGRTEAFF. The CDR3 nucleotides read TGTGCCAGCAGCGGTGGGACAGGCCGCACTGAAGCTTTCTTT.